This T cell receptor (beta chain) was observed in a study of cytomegalovirus exposure and HLA in healthy donors. Germline lookup yields CDR1 ENHRY and CDR2 SYGVKD. V was pared by 3 bases and J by 2 bases, with 5 bases of the junction left unmatched. This CDR3 is 15 amino acids long. It was with 60 Vbeta and 13 Jbeta primers that the PCR ran. Generated by immunoSEQ multiplex PCR, the TCRdb table keeps only in-frame clones and is missing some. The sample lists around 130,000 clones, about three quarters occurring once. Study-wide results and limits: Sequencing artifact likely explains a cluster of highly shared sequence variants.

This clone was counted only a few times. Its antigen is still unknown. This receptor was identified in a woman in her thirties in good health and CMV-seronegative. The rearrangement joins TRBV10-3 to TRBJ2-5, with TRBD2 identical over 8 bases. Sequenced: PBMCs. The CDR3 region is CAISEAGARQETQYF. CDR3 DNA: TGTGCCATCAGTGAAGCGGGGGCGAGACAAGAGACCCAGTACTTC.